This T cell receptor beta chain was retrieved from a study of blood T cell repertoires in COVID-19. V gave up 4 bases and J gave up 5 bases; unmatched junction bases: 7. This CDR3 has 15 amino acids. Germline V gene data show CDR1 as LGHNA and CDR2 as YNFKEQ. Method: immunoSEQ multiplex PCR; TCRdb's copy keeps in-frame clones and lacks some. Seen here are some 290,000 clones, roughly 91% observed once, and the top ten hold roughly a tenth. The material sequenced was PBMCs or T cells enriched from blood (not recorded which). V and J are TRBV4-2 and TRBJ2-1, with TRBD2 matching 8 bases. The clonotype originates from a woman aged 25 to 39 who had recovered from COVID-19. The CDR3 coding sequence is TGTGCCAGCAGCCCTGGAACTAGCGGTAACAATGAGCAGTTCTTC. This codes for CASSPGTSGNNEQFF.